This paragraph covers one TCR beta chain sequence. No antigen is known for it. No quality values exist for individual bases; no much larger clone is one base distant. The data were taken from a study of OX40 agonist ivuxolimab in advanced cancers. Study-level background: Ivuxolimab was an agonistic, fully human IgG2 monoclonal antibody directed against OX40 (CD134), a costimulatory receptor. Prior anti-PD-1, anti-PD-L1 or anti-CTLA-4 therapy was permitted, and checkpoint inhibitors had been received by less than 45% of dose-escalation patients. Among the approximately 50 dose-escalation patients, around 20 had hepatocellular carcinoma, approximately 15 melanoma, 9 renal cell carcinoma and 9 head and neck cancer. The dose-escalation cohort was around 83% male with a mean age of about 60 years, ranging from roughly 23 to 80. Peripheral TCRbeta sequencing was intended to test whether TCR sequence diversity was altered and clonal T-cell expansion was caused by ivuxolimab. Partial responses occurred in three dose-escalation patients, of whom one had hepatocellular carcinoma and two had cutaneous melanoma. The monotherapy dose-escalation portion (N ≈ 56 patients) of the phase I ivuxolimab trial is reported in the paper. Intravenous ivuxolimab was administered to patients every 2 weeks at six dose levels: 0.01, 0.1, 0.3, 1.5, 3 and 10 mg/kg.

Results the study describes overall, beyond this receptor: Low levels of normalized T-cell clonal expansion were also seen in some patients who did not respond. The antigen specificity of the clonally expanded peripheral T cells was not determined. In partial responders in the 0.1-3.0 mg/kg groups, normalized peripheral clonal expansion was found to be among the lowest, especially among CD8+ T cells. Clonal expansion of both CD4+ and CD8+ blood T cells was observed from baseline to week 6 at doses 0.1 to 3.0 mg/kg. After ivuxolimab, expanded clones were on average more numerous among CD8+ T cells than among CD4+ T cells.

The trial excluded patients who had a history of autoimmune disease or who were on systemic immunosuppression. Peripheral blood for TCR sequencing was drawn from every dose cohort at baseline, at cycle 4 day 1 and at cycle 7 day 1. The samples were taken from a phase I, first-in-human, multicenter, open-label dose-escalation trial of ivuxolimab. The trial enrolled adults with locally advanced or metastatic head and neck squamous cell, hepatocellular, melanoma or renal cell carcinoma. Before TCR sequencing, CD4+ and CD8+ T cells were separately sorted from peripheral blood. For sequencing of the TCRbeta CDR3 region, genomic DNA was extracted from the sorted cells. The immunoSEQ Assay was used for sequencing of TCRbeta CDR3 regions. In its TCRdb copy, this immuneACCESS table keeps in-frame sequences only and misses some clones. Where compared with another copy, unresolved V genes explain less than half of these, and the others have no known cause. The sample yields about 58,000 clones; 75% to 90% were counted once. The ten largest clones take up roughly 3% of the sample.

The origin of this receptor is an adult with an advanced solid tumor such as melanoma, head and neck, liver or kidney cancer. Sequencing used CD4+ or CD8+ T cells sorted from blood, obtained in a trial of the OX40 agonist ivuxolimab.

The DNA is as follows: TGTGCCTGGATGAGGATATCGATGAGGGAGACCCAGTACTTC. Translated, it reads CAWMRISMRETQYF. Recombination connected TRBV30 to TRBJ2-5; confidence is insufficient to name the D gene. From the cysteine up to the phenylalanine, the CDR3 has a length of 14 residues. Only CDR3 DNA is held: 42 bases, read in frame from base 1. The V and J ends are trimmed by 4 bases and 5 bases, leaving 17 bases between them. CDR1 GTSNPN and CDR2 SVGIG are derived from the germline V gene (reference sequence).